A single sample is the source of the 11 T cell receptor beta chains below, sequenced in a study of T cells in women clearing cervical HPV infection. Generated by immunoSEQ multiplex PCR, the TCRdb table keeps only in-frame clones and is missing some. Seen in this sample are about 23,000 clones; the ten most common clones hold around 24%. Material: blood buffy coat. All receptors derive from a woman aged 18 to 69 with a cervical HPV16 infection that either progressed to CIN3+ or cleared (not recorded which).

The CDR3 DNA, read in part, is TGTGCCTGGAGAGGCGGCCCCAAGCAGCCG. Residues: CAWRGGPKQP. The full CDR3 sequence reads CAWRGGPKQPQYF. The chain is built from TRBV30 and TRBJ2-3; the D is unclear. The read terminates 3 residues ahead of where the CDR3 ends, so the germline J gene completes it. This CDR3 comprises 13 residues. Germline V CDR1 and CDR2: GTSNPN, SVGIG (reference sequence). Based on the CDR3 plus reference TRBV30 and TRBJ2-3, the full variable domain is SQTIHQWPATLVQPVGSPLSLECTVEGTSNPNLYWYRQAAGRGLQLLFYSVGIGQISSEVPQNLSASRPQDRQFILSSKKLLLSDSGFYLCAWRGGPKQPQYFGPGTRLTVL.

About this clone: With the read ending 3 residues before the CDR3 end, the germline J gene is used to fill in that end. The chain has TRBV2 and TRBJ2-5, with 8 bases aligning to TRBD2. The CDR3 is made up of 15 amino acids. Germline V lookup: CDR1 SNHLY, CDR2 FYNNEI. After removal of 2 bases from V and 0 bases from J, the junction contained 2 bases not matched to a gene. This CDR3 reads CASSEIAGYQETQYF. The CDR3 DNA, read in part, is TGTGCCAGCAGTGAAATAGCGGGGTACCAAGAGACC.

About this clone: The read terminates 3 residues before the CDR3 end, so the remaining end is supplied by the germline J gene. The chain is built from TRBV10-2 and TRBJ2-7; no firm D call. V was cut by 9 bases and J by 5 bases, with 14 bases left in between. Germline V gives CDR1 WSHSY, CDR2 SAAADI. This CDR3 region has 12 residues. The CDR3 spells CASCLEANEQYF. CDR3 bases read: TGCGCCAGTTGTCTAGAGGCAAACGAG.

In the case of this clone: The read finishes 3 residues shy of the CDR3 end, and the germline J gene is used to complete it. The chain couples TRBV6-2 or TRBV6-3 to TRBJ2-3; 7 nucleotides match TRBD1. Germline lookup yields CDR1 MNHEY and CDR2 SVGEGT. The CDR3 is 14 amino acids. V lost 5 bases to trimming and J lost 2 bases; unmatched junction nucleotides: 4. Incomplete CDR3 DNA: TGTGCCAGCAGTACAGGGGAAACCACAGATACG. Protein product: CASSTGETTDT. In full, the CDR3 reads CASSTGETTDTQYF.

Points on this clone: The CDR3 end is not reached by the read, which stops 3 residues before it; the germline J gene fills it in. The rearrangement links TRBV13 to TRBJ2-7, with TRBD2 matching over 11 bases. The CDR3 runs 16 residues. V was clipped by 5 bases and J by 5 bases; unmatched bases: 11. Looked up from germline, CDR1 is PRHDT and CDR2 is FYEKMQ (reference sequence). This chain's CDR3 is CASSPDSGGGLDEQYF. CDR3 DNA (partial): TGTGCCAGCAGCCCCGATAGCGGGGGGGGCCTCGACGAG. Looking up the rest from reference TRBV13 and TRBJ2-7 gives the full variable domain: AAGVIQSPRHLIKEKRETATLKCYPIPRHDTVYWYQQGPGQDPQFLISFYEKMQSDKGSIPDRFSAQQFSDYHSELNMSSLELGDSALYFCASSPDSGGGLDEQYFGPGTRLTVT.

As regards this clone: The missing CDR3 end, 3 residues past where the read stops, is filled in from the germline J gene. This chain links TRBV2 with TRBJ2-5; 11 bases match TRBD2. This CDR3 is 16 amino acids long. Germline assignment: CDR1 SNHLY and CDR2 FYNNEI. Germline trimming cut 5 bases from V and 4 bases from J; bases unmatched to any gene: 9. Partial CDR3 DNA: TGTGCCAGCAGTTACGCTAGCGGGAGGAAGCGAGAGACC. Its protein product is CASSYASGRKRET. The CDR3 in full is CASSYASGRKRETQYF.

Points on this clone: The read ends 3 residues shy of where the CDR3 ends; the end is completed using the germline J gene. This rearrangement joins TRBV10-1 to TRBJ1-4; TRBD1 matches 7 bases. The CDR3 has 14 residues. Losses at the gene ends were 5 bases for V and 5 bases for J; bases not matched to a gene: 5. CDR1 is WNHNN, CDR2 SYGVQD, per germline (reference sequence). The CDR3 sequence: CASSKDRRNEKLFF. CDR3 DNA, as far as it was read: TGCGCCAGCAGTAAGGACAGGAGGAATGAAAAA.

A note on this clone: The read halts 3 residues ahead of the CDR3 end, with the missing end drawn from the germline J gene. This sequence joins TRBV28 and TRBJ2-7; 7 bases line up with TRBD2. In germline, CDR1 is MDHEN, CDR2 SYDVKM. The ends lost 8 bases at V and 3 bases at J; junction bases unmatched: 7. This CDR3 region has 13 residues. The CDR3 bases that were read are TGTGCCAGCTTCCAGCGGGGAGACTACGAG. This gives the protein CASFQRGDYE. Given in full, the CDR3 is CASFQRGDYEQYF. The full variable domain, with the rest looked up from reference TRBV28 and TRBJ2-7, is DVKVTQSSRYLVKRTGEKVFLECVQDMDHENMFWYRQDPGLGLRLIYFSYDVKMKEKGDIPEGYSVSREKKERFSLILESASTNQTSMYLCASFQRGDYEQYFGPGTRLTVT.

The DNA read from the CDR3 is TGTGCCTGGACCCGGACAGGGTGGACTGAA. Amino acid sequence: CAWTRTGWTE. The full CDR3 is CAWTRTGWTEAFF. The V call is TRBV30, the J call TRBJ1-1; 8 bases agree with TRBD1. The observed sequence ends 3 residues before the CDR3 terminus, with the missing tail filled in from the germline J gene. Losses at the gene ends were 4 bases for V and 5 bases for J; bases not matched to a gene: 6. CDR3 length: 13 residues. Germline V gene data show CDR1 as GTSNPN and CDR2 as SVGIG (reference sequence).

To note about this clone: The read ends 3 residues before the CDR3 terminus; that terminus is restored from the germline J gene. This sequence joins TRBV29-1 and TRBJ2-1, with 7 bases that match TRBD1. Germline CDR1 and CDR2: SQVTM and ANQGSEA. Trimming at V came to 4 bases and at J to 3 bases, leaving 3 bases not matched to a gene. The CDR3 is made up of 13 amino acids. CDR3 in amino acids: CSVGAGGYNEQFF. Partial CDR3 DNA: TGCAGCGTTGGGGCAGGGGGCTACAATGAG.

The CDR3 sequence is CSVVLAGKYNEQFF. CDR3 DNA, as far as it was read: TGCAGCGTTGTTCTAGCGGGGAAATACAATGAG. J is TRBJ2-1 and V is TRBV29-1; TRBD2 aligns across 9 bases. Read coverage stops 3 residues before the CDR3 terminus; the germline J gene supplies the remainder. The V gene end was trimmed by 4 bases and the J gene end by 4 bases; junction bases not matched to a gene: 5. This CDR3 is 14 amino acids long. Germline V gene sequence: CDR1 SQVTM, CDR2 ANQGSEA.